This TCR beta chain came from a study of T cell responses to AZD1222 COVID-19 vaccine. Study-level information: Samples with a second dose at about 4 or about 12 weeks were pooled together. General study findings and limits: Of spike-specific TCRs, nearly half reportedly target regions left unmutated in variants. White British donors predominated, females outnumbered males, and clonal diversity was possibly underestimated. Rises in breadth and depth of Spike-specific TCRs came after two AZD1222 doses.

Details on this clone: As yet, its antigen is unknown.

Germline V lookup: CDR1 SGHTA, CDR2 FQGNSA. The CDR3 is 15 amino acids. V lost 1 base and J 2 bases, leaving 9 bases between the germline ends. Clones were sequenced by immunoSEQ multiplex PCR, and TCRdb holds only the in-frame ones, with some missing. The repertoire has 150,000 to 200,000 clones, almost 95% of them found once; the top ten carry about 9.3%. The chain is built from TRBV7-2 and TRBJ2-1, with a weak D call TRBD2 (6 bases). The receptor was derived from an adult in good health. Sequencing was performed on peripheral blood, taken on day 0 of AZD1222 vaccination. The CDR3 nucleotides read TGTGCCAGCAGCTTAGACGGGGGACCCTACAATGAGCAGTTCTTC. Amino acids: CASSLDGGPYNEQFF.